Following are 22 T cell receptor beta chains from one sample sequenced in a study of blood T cell repertoires in COVID-19. Generated by immunoSEQ multiplex PCR, the TCRdb table keeps only in-frame clones and is missing some. The sample shows about 460,000 clones, approximately 86% of them seen only once. The specimen was PBMCs or T cells enriched from blood (not recorded which). All receptors come from a woman aged 60-70 years who had recovered from COVID-19.

The chain is built from TRBV19 and TRBJ1-3; the D is unclear. CDR1 and CDR2 (germline): LNHDA, SQIVND (reference sequence). CDR3 size: 14 residues. Trimming pared 4 bases from V and 8 bases from J, leaving 15 bases between. This chain's CDR3 is CASSTPSRIHTIYF. The CDR3 DNA reads TGTGCCAGTAGTACCCCCTCCAGGATTCACACCATATATTTT.

The chain joins TRBV24-1 to TRBJ2-1; TRBD1 matches at 8 bases. CDR3 size: 19 residues. The germline V gene has CDR1 KGHDR and CDR2 SFDVKD. Unmatched junction bases numbered 14, after V lost 4 bases and J lost 1 base. In DNA form, the CDR3 reads TGTGCCACCAGTGACCAACATACCGGGACAGGTAGGTCCTACAATGAGCAGTTCTTC. Its protein product is CATSDQHTGTGRSYNEQFF.

The rearrangement joins TRBV2 to TRBJ2-7; D is possibly TRBD2 (6 bases). This CDR3 has 15 amino acids. Trimming cost V 0 bases and J 3 bases, with 12 bases left between them. CDR1 and CDR2 from the germline V gene are SNHLY and FYNNEI. In nucleotides, the CDR3 is TGTGCCAGCAGTGAAGCGGGGCCCGGGGGCTACGAGCAGTACTTC. Its protein product is CASSEAGPGGYEQYF.

The table lists this clone with a count of one. This rearrangement joins TRBV19 to TRBJ1-2; 10 bases are shared with TRBD1. There are 17 residues in the CDR3. Germline V gene data show CDR1 as LNHDA and CDR2 as SQIVND (reference sequence). The J segment lost 3 bases and the V segment lost 5 bases, leaving 12 bases of the junction unmatched. CDR3 loop: CASSAPSRDRGYYGYTF. CDR3 sequence (DNA): TGTGCCAGTAGTGCCCCTTCCCGGGACAGGGGCTACTATGGCTACACCTTC.

V and J are TRBV2 and TRBJ2-1, with a possible D match to TRBD1 (5 bases). V gave up 6 bases and J gave up 0 bases, with 12 bases separating them. The germline V gene encodes CDR1 SNHLY and CDR2 FYNNEI. The CDR3 totals 15 residues. The CDR3 DNA sequence: TGTGCCAGCAGCGCGGACACCACCTCCTACAATGAGCAGTTCTTC. This translates into CASSADTTSYNEQFF.

The V and J genes are TRBV9 and TRBJ2-3; possible D gene TRBD1, 6 bases. The CDR3 runs 16 residues. V gave up 0 bases and J gave up 0 bases, with 11 bases separating them. From germline, CDR1 is SGDLS and CDR2 YYNGEE. CDR3 DNA sequence: TGTGCCAGCAGCGTAGAACAGGGCCCTAGCACAGATACGCAGTATTTT. The encoded protein is CASSVEQGPSTDTQYF.

This clone was recorded once. V is TRBV6-2 or TRBV6-3 and J is TRBJ2-1; the D gene is possibly TRBD2 (7 bases). The germline V and J ends were trimmed by 3 bases and 7 bases, with 25 bases remaining between them. This CDR3 has 18 amino acids. CDR1 is MNHEY, CDR2 SVGEGT, per germline. The CDR3 region is CASSYAGVFGGVLNEQFF. CDR3 bases: TGTGCCAGCAGTTATGCGGGGGTATTTGGGGGCGTTCTAAATGAGCAGTTCTTC.

The chain recombines TRBV29-1 with TRBJ2-5; D unclear. CDR3 length: 10 amino acids. Trimming cost V 4 bases and J 5 bases, with 5 bases left between them. CDR1 SQVTM and CDR2 ANQGSEA come from the germline V gene. The CDR3, as DNA: TGCAGCGTTGCAGTCGAGACCCAGTACTTC. Its translation is CSVAVETQYF.

This clone is a singleton in its sample. The V gene is TRBV6-5, the J gene TRBJ1-2, with D possibly being TRBD1 (6 bases). This CDR3 region has 13 residues. Germline CDR1 MNHEY, CDR2 SVGAGI. V shed 7 bases and J shed 7 bases, with 16 bases lying between them. For the CDR3, the DNA is TGTGCCAGCACCTCGGGGGGGGCCGGTGGCTACACCTTC. It encodes CASTSGGAGGYTF.

V and J are TRBV3-1 (or the pseudogene TRBV3-2) and TRBJ2-2; TRBD2 matches 10 bases. The ends lost 1 base at V and 5 bases at J; junction bases unmatched: 4. Germline V gene lookup returns CDR1 LGHDT and CDR2 YNNKEL (reference sequence). The CDR3 length is 16 residues. CDR3 residues: CASSQVKAGGTGELFF. For the CDR3, the DNA is TGTGCCAGCAGCCAAGTAAAAGCGGGGGGGACCGGGGAGCTGTTTTTT.

This chain uses TRBV19 with TRBJ1-2, with TRBD1 as a possible D gene (6 bases). Per germline, CDR1 LNHDA and CDR2 SQIVND (reference sequence). Trimming took off 7 bases at V and 3 bases at J, with 18 bases between the two ends. The CDR3 loop spans 15 amino acids. CDR3 in amino acids: CASTSGQTYDYGYTF. In DNA, the CDR3 is TGTGCCAGTACCTCCGGACAGACCTATGACTATGGCTACACCTTC.

Only a few counts were recorded for this clone. The gene calls are TRBV4-1 and TRBJ2-3; D gene uncertain. The V end lost 0 bases, the J end lost 1 base, and 8 bases lay between the germline ends. Germline CDR1 and CDR2: MGHRA and YSYEKL. CDR3 length: 15 residues. The DNA for the CDR3 is TGCGCCAGCAGCCAAGATGTGCGGCGCACAGATACGCAGTATTTT. Encoded protein: CASSQDVRRTDTQYF.

In nucleotides, the CDR3 is TGCGCCAGCAGCTTAATATCGACAGGGAAAGAGACCCAGTACTTC. Its protein is CASSLISTGKETQYF. The rearrangement joins TRBV5-1 to TRBJ2-5; 7 nucleotides line up with TRBD1. The CDR3 is made up of 15 amino acids. V gave up 2 bases and J gave up 3 bases; unmatched junction bases: 7. Germline CDR1 and CDR2: SGHRS and YFSETQ. Full variable domain (rest looked up from reference TRBV5-1 and TRBJ2-5): KAGVTQTPRYLIKTRGQQVTLSCSPISGHRSVSWYQQTPGQGLQFLFEYFSETQRNKGNFPGRFSGRQFSNSRSEMNVSTLELGDSALYLCASSLISTGKETQYFGPGTRLLVL.

The chain joins TRBV19 to TRBJ1-2; possible D gene TRBD1, 6 bases. CDR1 and CDR2 from the germline V gene are LNHDA and SQIVND (reference sequence). Trimming took 9 bases from V and 0 from J, leaving 17 bases between them. This CDR3 contains 15 residues. The CDR3 here is CASQDSPMANYGYTF. CDR3 bases: TGTGCCAGCCAGGACAGTCCCATGGCTAACTATGGCTACACCTTC.

The chain has TRBV7-9 and TRBJ2-3; no clear D gene. The V gene's germline CDR1 is SEHNR and CDR2 FQNEAQ (reference sequence). Trimming took off 2 bases at V and 2 bases at J, with 11 bases between the two ends. This CDR3 region has 15 residues. CDR3 nucleotides: TGTGCCAGCAGCTTACTGCCAGGATCCACAGATACGCAGTATTTT. It specifies CASSLLPGSTDTQYF. Looking up the rest from reference TRBV7-9 and TRBJ2-3 gives the full variable domain: DTGVSQNPRHKITKRGQNVTFRCDPISEHNRLYWYRQTLGQGPEFLTYFQNEAQLEKSRLLSDRFSAERPKGSFSTLEIQRTEQGDSAMYLCASSLLPGSTDTQYFGPGTRLTVL.

This chain uses TRBV29-1 with TRBJ1-2; 7 nucleotides agree with TRBD1. This CDR3 has 13 residues. Germline values: CDR1 SQVTM, CDR2 ANQGSEA. Unmatched junction bases numbered 7, after V lost 7 bases and J lost 2 bases. The CDR3 spells CSADRDRNYGYTF. The CDR3 coding sequence is TGCAGCGCTGACAGGGATCGGAACTATGGCTACACCTTC.

This rearrangement joins TRBV5-5 to TRBJ2-7; TRBD1 matches at 11 bases. With V trimmed by 4 bases and J by 9 bases, 15 bases remained unmatched. CDR1 and CDR2 (germline): SGHKS, YYEKEE (reference sequence). The CDR3 length is 16 residues. The CDR3, as DNA: TGTGCCAGCAGCCCAGGCGGGGGACAGGGGGTAGTAAGGCAGTACGTC. It is translated as CASSPGGGQGVVRQYV.

This rearrangement joins TRBV5-4 to TRBJ2-6; D perhaps matches TRBD1 (6 bases). Germline V CDR1 and CDR2: SGHNT, YYREEE (reference sequence). The CDR3 runs 14 residues. The V end lost 4 bases, the J end lost 13 bases, and 18 bases lay between the germline ends. CDR3 sequence reads: CASSQVGGQGVLTF. As DNA, the CDR3 is TGTGCCAGCAGCCAGGTAGGAGGTCAGGGGGTCCTGACTTTC.

This clone showed up just once. The chain couples TRBV15 to TRBJ2-3, with a tentative D call TRBD2 (6 bases). Per the germline V gene, CDR1 is LNHNV and CDR2 is YYDKDF (reference sequence). V gave up 4 bases and J gave up 3 bases, with 14 bases separating them. The CDR3 length is 15 residues. CDR3: CATSMGGVVTDTQYF. The CDR3 bases are TGTGCCACCAGCATGGGCGGGGTTGTAACAGATACGCAGTATTTT. Supplemented by reference TRBV15 and TRBJ2-3, the full variable domain reads DAMVIQNPRYQVTQFGKPVTLSCSQTLNHNVMYWYQQKSSQAPKLLFHYYDKDFNNEADTPDNFQSRRPNTSFCFLDIRSPGLGDTAMYLCATSMGGVVTDTQYFGPGTRLTVL.

V usage is TRBV27 and J usage is TRBJ2-7, with D unclear. V was trimmed by 8 bases and J by 4 bases, leaving 9 bases between them. The CDR3 length is 11 residues. Germline V lookup: CDR1 MNHEY, CDR2 SMNVEV (reference sequence). Written as DNA, the CDR3 is TGTGCCAGCGGAGACTTGTACGAGCAGTACTTC. As protein: CASGDLYEQYF.

The rearrangement uses TRBV28 and TRBJ2-1, with D unresolved. With 3 bases removed from V and 3 bases from J, the gap between germline ends came to 9 bases. CDR1 is MDHEN and CDR2 is SYDVKM in the germline V gene. The CDR3 extends over 14 amino acids. In DNA form, the CDR3 reads TGTGCCAGCAGTTTCCTGACACGCTACAATGAGCAGTTCTTC. It is translated as CASSFLTRYNEQFF.

The CDR3 region is CASSSQGDTGELFF. Written as DNA, the CDR3 is TGTGCCAGTAGTTCACAGGGGGACACCGGGGAGCTGTTTTTT. The chain combines TRBV19 with TRBJ2-2; TRBD1 agrees at 8 bases. The ends lost 5 bases at V and 3 bases at J; junction bases unmatched: 2. This CDR3 spans 14 amino acids. Germline V gene sequence: CDR1 LNHDA, CDR2 SQIVND (reference sequence).